This T cell receptor (beta chain) was observed in a study of OX40 agonist ivuxolimab in advanced cancers. Study outcomes and limitations: On average, CD8+ T cells showed a greater number of expanded clones than CD4+. Compared with others, partial responders at 0.1-3.0 mg/kg displayed clonal expansion among the lowest.

To note about this clone: Its antigen is not known.

The CDR3 is made up of 13 amino acids. Trimming stripped 3 bases from V and 5 bases from J, with 10 bases between. Germline CDR1 LNHNV, CDR2 YYDKDF (reference sequence). At cycle 4 day 1, cycle 7 day 1, and baseline, blood was sampled. This table comes from immunoSEQ multiplex PCR, and its TCRdb copy is limited to in-frame clones, with some not included. Counted here are about 11,000 clones, 70% to 80% occurring once; the ten biggest clones make up about 15%. The input for sequencing was CD4+ or CD8+ T cells sorted from blood, taken in a trial of the OX40 agonist ivuxolimab. The gene calls are TRBV15 and TRBJ1-1; no definite D call. The receptor's source is an adult with an advanced solid tumor such as melanoma, head and neck, liver or kidney cancer. The CDR3 loop reads CATSSSGITEAFF. In DNA form, the CDR3 reads TGTGCCACCAGCAGTTCTGGGATTACTGAAGCTTTCTTT.